This entry describes one T cell receptor (beta chain). Its antigen target is currently unknown. No much larger clonotype is one base removed from it; base qualities were not supplied. Receptor amplification or capture employed the immunoSEQ multiplex PCR assay. In the paper's pipeline: A statistical classification framework was built for diagnosing cytomegalovirus status from the catalog of TCR beta chain sequences. Drawn from immuneACCESS, this table holds only the in-frame rearrangements with V and J called that TCRdb kept. Clones are partly lost; checked studies trace under half to an unresolved V gene and leave the rest unexplained. From that table come the V and J calls and clone size; the DNA was used to work out D and trimming. The sample has over 200,000 clones on record, around 86% of them singletons. In total, the top ten clones hold 2% of the sample. The donors were included in the validation cohort of 130 or so subjects, a group kept apart from the roughly 670-subject first cohort.

These data originate in a study of cytomegalovirus exposure and HLA in healthy donors (TCRdb year 2017). For context, the study as a whole: The 666 repertoires of the first cohort and the 95 to 150 validation repertoires were produced on the same platform, according to a later analysis. Besides the first cohort of under 700 subjects, a separate validation cohort made up of 120 or so different subjects was used. The study was designed to test whether signatures of past pathogen exposure could be identified by cataloging public T cell receptors. The study combined high-throughput TCR immunosequencing, statistical association of individual TCRs with disease status, and machine learning to predict cytomegalovirus infection status. General findings and caveats noted by the study authors: Most TCR sequences were seen in very few donors, while some public TCRs were found in many individuals. The authors suggested that the approach could potentially be extended to other disease states and immunological phenotypes. The validation cohort had no HLA typing available for a later analysis, so co-occurrence within that cohort was assessed over all 120 or so repertoires. The study listed 150 to 200 TCR beta chains as associated with cytomegalovirus. In both the original and validation cohorts, the classifier was reported to diagnose cytomegalovirus status with high specificity and sensitivity. A few of the identified cytomegalovirus-associated TCR beta chains were confirmed in vitro to be specific for cytomegalovirus antigens. Subsequent analysis determined that TCRs grouped into clusters in the first cohort also showed a tendency toward co-occurrence across the 130 or so validation repertoires, and roughly 95% of cluster scores exceeded 0.

CDR1 SQVTM and CDR2 ANQGSEA are derived from the germline V gene. Relative to germline, V is missing 6 bases and J is missing 11 bases, with 8 bases of the junction outside any gene match. From its cysteine to its phenylalanine, the CDR3 spans 11 amino acids. The retained sequence is limited to the CDR3, 33 bases, with the frame set at the first base. The material sequenced was PBMCs. The clonotype originates from a woman aged 18-29 years in good health and CMV-seropositive. The sequence is built from TRBV29-1 and TRBJ1-1; 8 junctional bases match TRBD1. The sequence in DNA is TGCAGCGTGGACAGGGTAATGGGTGCTTTCTTT. This codes for CSVDRVMGAFF. This CDR3, with the reference TRBV29-1 and TRBJ1-1 proteins standing in past its ends, gives the full variable domain SAVISQKPSRDICQRGTSLTIQCQVDSQVTMMFWYRQQPGQSLTLIATANQGSEATYESGFVIDKFPISRPNLTFSTLTVSNMSPEDSSIYLCSVDRVMGAFFGQGTRLTVV.